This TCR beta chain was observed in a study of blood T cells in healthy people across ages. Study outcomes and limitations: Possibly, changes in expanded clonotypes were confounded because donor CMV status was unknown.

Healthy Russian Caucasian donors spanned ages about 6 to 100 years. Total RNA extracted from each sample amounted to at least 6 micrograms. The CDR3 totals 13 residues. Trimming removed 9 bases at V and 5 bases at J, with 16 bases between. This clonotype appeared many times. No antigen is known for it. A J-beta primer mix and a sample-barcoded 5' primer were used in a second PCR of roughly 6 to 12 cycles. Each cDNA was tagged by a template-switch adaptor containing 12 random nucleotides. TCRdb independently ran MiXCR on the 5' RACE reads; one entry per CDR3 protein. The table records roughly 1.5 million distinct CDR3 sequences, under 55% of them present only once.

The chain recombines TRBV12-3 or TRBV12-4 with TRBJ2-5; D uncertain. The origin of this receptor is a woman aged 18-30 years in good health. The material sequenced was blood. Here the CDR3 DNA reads TGTGCCAGTTCCCTCCTGGCTACGGAGACCCAGTACTTC. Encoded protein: CASSLLATETQYF.